One sample yielded the 20 T cell receptor beta chains listed below, sequenced in a study of T cells expressing NK-cell markers. For each CDR3 protein, TCRdb gives one entry from its re-call of the 5' RACE reads, without DNA. The sample data list a few hundred thousand distinct CDR3 sequences. Sequenced: blood T cells: a sorted CD56 or NKG2C T cell subset, CD4+ or CD8+ T cells, or bulk PBMC T cells (not recorded which). These receptors originate from a man aged 18-70 years in good health.

The chain links TRBV5-1 to TRBJ1-2. This CDR3 region has 17 residues. CDR1 is SGHRS and CDR2 is YFSETQ in the germline V gene. The CDR3 is CASSLLSGIQQSYGYTF.

This chain joins TRBV30 and TRBJ1-3; without DNA, the TCRdb call of TRBD1 cannot be checked. Germline loops: CDR1 GTSNPN, CDR2 SVGIG (reference sequence). The CDR3 loop spans 14 amino acids. CDR3 in amino acids: CARQGRTSGNTIYF.

The V gene is TRBV20-1, the J gene TRBJ2-3; TCRdb reports TRBD2, a call that lacks DNA to check it against. CDR3 length equals 13 residues. From germline, CDR1 is DFQATT and CDR2 SNEGSKA (reference sequence). The CDR3 reads CSATSALTDTQYF.

The CDR3 reads CASSLGGMPATYEQYF. V is TRBV5-1 and J is TRBJ2-7. CDR1 and CDR2 from the germline V gene are SGHRS and YFSETQ. The CDR3 covers 16 residues.

The V call is TRBV2, the J call TRBJ1-5; the D call of TRBD1 rests on TCRdb alone, since no DNA is present to check it. The CDR3 covers 15 residues. The germline CDR1 and CDR2 sequences are SNHLY and FYNNEI. Here the CDR3 reads CASRWGGRVYQPQHF.

The chain recombines TRBV11-2 with TRBJ2-4; TCRdb proposes TRBD1, but this gene call is untestable without DNA. This CDR3 comprises 18 residues. Per the germline V gene, CDR1 is SGHAT and CDR2 is FQNNGV. CDR3 loop: CASSSPISGTGTKNIQYF.

The V gene is TRBV6-4, the J gene TRBJ2-1; TCRdb's D gene call, TRBD2, goes unchecked for lack of DNA. The CDR3 consists of 14 residues. Germline CDR1 MRHNA, CDR2 SNTAGT. The CDR3 spells CASSTQGTSDEQFF.

The chain's CDR3 is CASSLRRGVDEQFF. The chain couples TRBV7-6 to TRBJ2-1; TCRdb calls TRBD1, which cannot be checked without DNA. Germline V CDR1 and CDR2: SGHVS, FNYEAQ. This CDR3 contains 14 residues.

The V and J genes are TRBV28 and TRBJ2-1; the D gene TCRdb calls, TRBD1, cannot be checked with no DNA. The CDR3 has 15 residues. The germline V gene has CDR1 MDHEN and CDR2 SYDVKM. CDR3 region: CASSPPVPGQGASFF. The variable domain in full, with the rest retrieved from reference TRBV28 and TRBJ2-1, is DVKVTQSSRYLVKRTGEKVFLECVQDMDHENMFWYRQDPGLGLRLIYFSYDVKMKEKGDIPEGYSVSREKKERFSLILESASTNQTSMYLCASSPPVPGQGASFFGPGTRLTVL.

V gene TRBV7-2 combines with J gene TRBJ1-6; the TCRdb D gene call, TRBD1, has no DNA to confirm it. Germline V gives CDR1 SGHTA, CDR2 FQGNSA. CDR3 length equals 17 residues. The CDR3: CASSPLPGQGLNSPLHF. The variable domain in full, completed from reference TRBV7-2 and TRBJ1-6, reads GAGVSQSPSNKVTEKGKDVELRCDPISGHTALYWYRQSLGQGLEFLIYFQGNSAPDKSGLPSDRFSAERTGGSVSTLTIQRTQQEDSAVYLCASSPLPGQGLNSPLHFGNGTRLTVT.

The V and J genes are TRBV6-5 and TRBJ1-3. The V gene's germline CDR1 is MNHEY and CDR2 SVGAGI. This CDR3 has 14 residues. The CDR3 sequence: CASSYTHIGNTIYF.

The chain recombines TRBV4-2 with TRBJ1-1; the TRBD1 assignment by TCRdb is unverifiable without DNA. Germline assignment: CDR1 LGHNA and CDR2 YNFKEQ. The length of the CDR3 is 14 residues. CDR3 loop: CASSQEAQGTEAFF.

CDR3 sequence reads: CASRAGLGQETQYF. The chain recombines TRBV5-5 with TRBJ2-5; TCRdb returns TRBD1, unconfirmable since there is no DNA. CDR3 length: 14 residues. CDR1 and CDR2 from the germline V gene are SGHKS and YYEKEE (reference sequence).

The rearrangement links TRBV7-9 to TRBJ1-2; absent DNA, TCRdb's TRBD1 call cannot be checked. The germline V gene has CDR1 SEHNR and CDR2 FQNEAQ (reference sequence). The CDR3 totals 15 residues. The CDR3 sequence: CASSLKGWQSYGYTF. The full variable domain, in which reference TRBV7-9 and TRBJ1-2 provide the parts outside the CDR3, is DTGVSQNPRHKITKRGQNVTFRCDPISEHNRLYWYRQTLGQGPEFLTYFQNEAQLEKSRLLSDRFSAERPKGSFSTLEIQRTEQGDSAMYLCASSLKGWQSYGYTFGSGTRLTVV.

The V and J genes are TRBV6-5 and TRBJ1-1; TCRdb designates TRBD1, a call that cannot be tested without DNA. This CDR3 is 14 amino acids long. Germline V lookup: CDR1 MNHEY, CDR2 SVGAGI. CDR3 sequence reads: CASSLNGQTTEAFF.

V usage is TRBV4-1 and J usage is TRBJ1-1. The CDR3 is 17 residues long. Germline CDR1 MGHRA, CDR2 YSYEKL. This CDR3 reads CASSLLRARPRNTEAFF.

The chain is built from TRBV5-6 and TRBJ2-2. The CDR3 contains 13 residues. CDR1 SGHDT and CDR2 YYEEEE come from the germline V gene. CDR3 region: CASSLGRVGELFF.

The chain couples TRBV12-3 or TRBV12-4 to TRBJ2-7; no DNA is available, so the TRBD1 call from TCRdb remains unchecked. This CDR3 is 16 amino acids long. The CDR3: CASSLRLQGQSYEQYF.

The chain links TRBV3-1 to TRBJ1-2; TCRdb's D call, TRBD1, is unchecked because there is no DNA. The CDR3 totals 14 residues. CDR1 LGHDT and CDR2 YNNKEL come from the germline V gene (reference sequence). The CDR3 reads CASSQNNRGRTYTF.

This chain uses TRBV2 with TRBJ2-1; TCRdb selects TRBD2, and the lack of DNA leaves this call unchecked. Germline loops: CDR1 SNHLY, CDR2 FYNNEI. The CDR3 extends over 16 amino acids. The CDR3 reads CASSLGGLAGGNEQFF.